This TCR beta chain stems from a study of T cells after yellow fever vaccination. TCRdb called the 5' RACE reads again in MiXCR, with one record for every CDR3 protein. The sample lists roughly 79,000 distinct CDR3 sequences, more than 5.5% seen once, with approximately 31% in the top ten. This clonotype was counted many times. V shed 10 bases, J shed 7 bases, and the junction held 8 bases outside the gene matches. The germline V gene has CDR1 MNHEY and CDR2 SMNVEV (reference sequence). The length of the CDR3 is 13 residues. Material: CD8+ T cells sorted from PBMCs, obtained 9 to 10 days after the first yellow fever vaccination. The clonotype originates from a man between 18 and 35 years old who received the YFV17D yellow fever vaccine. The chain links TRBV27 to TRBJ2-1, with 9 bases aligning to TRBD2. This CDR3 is CATRIAGVNEQFF. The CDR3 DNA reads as TGTGCCACCCGCATAGCGGGGGTGAATGAGCAGTTCTTC.